This TCR beta chain was recorded in a study of blood T cell repertoires in COVID-19. Trimming took 5 bases from V and 1 from J, leaving 15 bases between them. The CDR3 length is 16 residues. CDR1 and CDR2 (germline): SEHNR, FQNEAQ (reference sequence). In the source study's methods: Amplification with reference gene primers provided the estimates of nucleated cell counts. Profiled with immunoSEQ multiplex PCR; TCRdb holds only in-frame clones, not every one. The DNA gave D and trimming, while V, J and clone size come from that table. The repertoire holds some 67,000 clones, with about 89% as singletons.

The V gene is TRBV7-9, the J gene TRBJ2-1, with D hard to call. This receptor was identified in a man aged 45-60 years with active COVID-19. The sequencing input was peripheral blood. The CDR3 is CASSPFVSSSYNEQFF. Written as DNA, the CDR3 is TGTGCCAGCAGCCCTTTTGTTAGTTCGTCCTACAATGAGCAGTTCTTC.